The 8 T cell receptor beta chains below come from one sample, sequenced in a study of blood T cell repertoires in COVID-19 (dated by TCRdb to about 2020). The library was generated by the immunoSEQ multiplex PCR assay. In TCRdb, the immuneACCESS table is reduced to in-frame sequences with V and J assigned. These tables do not hold every clone; where another copy was compared, an unresolved V gene accounts for under half, and the others remain unexplained. This sample holds more than 150,000 clones; less than 90% were observed only once. The top ten constitute approximately 2.1% of the sample. The sequenced sample was peripheral blood. Receptor source: a man between 65 and 79 years old with active or convalescent COVID-19.

The rearrangement joins TRBV28 to TRBJ1-4; D gene uncertain. CDR1 and CDR2 (germline): MDHEN, SYDVKM. This CDR3 spans 15 amino acids. V shed 5 bases and J shed 4 bases, with 14 bases lying between them. CDR3 protein: CASSPRLGLNEKLFF. CDR3 coding DNA: TGTGCCAGCAGTCCCCGATTGGGCCTTAATGAAAAACTGTTTTTT.

The chain carries TRBV7-2 and TRBJ2-2; D is possibly TRBD1 (8 bases). The CDR3 consists of 14 residues. V was pared by 6 bases and J by 6 bases, with 14 bases between. CDR1 is SGHTA, CDR2 FQGNSA, per germline. In DNA, the CDR3 is TGTGCCAGCAGACCACAGGGGGGGGCCGGGGAGCTGTTTTTT. Translated, it gives CASRPQGGAGELFF.

The chain recombines TRBV7-2 with TRBJ2-1; D gene ambiguous. The CDR3 runs to 16 residues. Trimming shortened V by 0 bases and J by 0 bases, and 9 bases separated the two germline ends. The germline V gene has CDR1 SGHTA and CDR2 FQGNSA. The CDR3 reads CASSLAATSSYNEQFF. CDR3 nucleotides: TGTGCCAGCAGCTTAGCGGCAACGTCCTCCTACAATGAGCAGTTCTTC.

The chain carries TRBV14 and TRBJ1-6; 10 bases are shared with TRBD1. V trimming: 3 bases; J trimming: 10 bases; junction bases outside the gene matches: 6. This CDR3 contains 15 residues. CDR1 is SGHDN and CDR2 is FVKESK in the germline V gene. The CDR3 protein is CASSQVDRGGSPLHF. The CDR3 nucleotides read TGTGCCAGCAGCCAGGTGGACAGGGGGGGGTCACCCCTCCACTTT.

The chain employs TRBV30 and TRBJ2-3; no reliable D call. V was shortened by 4 bases and J by 8 bases, with 22 bases between the two germline ends. CDR1 is GTSNPN and CDR2 is SVGIG in the germline V gene (reference sequence). The CDR3 totals 15 residues. CDR3 loop: CAWTPLPPYFGTQYF. CDR3 bases: TGTGCCTGGACTCCGCTTCCACCTTATTTCGGTACGCAGTATTTT.

The chain combines TRBV6-5 with TRBJ1-5, with 7 nucleotides matching TRBD1. Germline V gene sequence: CDR1 MNHEY, CDR2 SVGAGI. J gave up 4 bases and V 6 bases, and 6 bases lay outside the gene matches. This CDR3 spans 14 amino acids. The CDR3 DNA sequence: TGTGCCAGCAGCTCGGACAGGAAAAATCAGCCCCAGCATTTT. Translation: CASSSDRKNQPQHF.

The V and J genes are TRBV5-1 and TRBJ1-1; D is perhaps TRBD1 (5 bases). Germline CDR1 is SGHRS and CDR2 is YFSETQ. Trimming took off 0 bases at V and 6 bases at J, with 12 bases between the two ends. CDR3 size: 14 residues. The CDR3 DNA sequence: TGCGCCAGCAGCTTGGATGGGGGGACCGCTGAAGCTTTCTTT. Translated: CASSLDGGTAEAFF.

V usage is TRBV10-2 and J usage is TRBJ2-1; D is perhaps TRBD1 (5 bases). Germline V gene lookup returns CDR1 WSHSY and CDR2 SAAADI. V gave up 6 bases and J gave up 6 bases, with 15 bases separating them. The CDR3 is made up of 14 amino acids. CDR3 sequence reads: CASRSQARANEQFF. As DNA, the CDR3 is TGCGCCAGCAGGAGCCAGGCCAGGGCCAATGAGCAGTTCTTC.